The source of this T cell receptor (beta chain) is a study of T cells in localized non-small cell lung cancer. Study findings and constraints: Greater blood T cell density accompanied longer overall survival. It remains possible that heterogeneity exists, since only one tumor region was sequenced.

TCRdb keeps only in-frame clones here, not all; method: immunoSEQ multiplex PCR. The table shows approximately 30,000 clones, with over 85% occurring only once. On this clone itself: Its antigen remains unknown.

Specimen: peripheral blood, collected before any cancer treatment. The clonotype originates from a woman aged 18 to 55 with stage I lung adenocarcinoma.

The CDR3 region has the DNA TGTGCCAGCAGCACCCAGGTTAACTATGGCTACACCTTC. This sequence encodes CASSTQVNYGYTF. This chain uses TRBV7-2 with TRBJ1-2; D is undetermined. Germline CDR1 is SGHTA and CDR2 is FQGNSA. The CDR3 covers 13 residues. Trimming pared 5 bases from V and 1 base from J, leaving 8 bases between.